The source of this T cell receptor beta chain is a study of blood T cell repertoires in COVID-19. Looking at the study overall: The United States, Italy and Spain supplied acute and convalescent COVID-19 samples. From T cells, B-cell-depleted T cells, or PBMCs came the material, which was cDNA or gDNA.

As processed by the authors: Cell counts per sample came from amplifying reference gene primers. Profiled with immunoSEQ multiplex PCR; TCRdb holds only in-frame clones, not every one. Clone size and the V and J calls come from that table; the DNA yielded D and trimming. Among about 270,000 clones, roughly 90% were seen once, and the ten largest hold over 9.5%. Germline CDR1 SGHAT, CDR2 FQNNGV. Losses at the gene ends were 5 bases for V and 1 base for J; bases not matched to a gene: 4. The CDR3 consists of 16 residues. V and J are TRBV11-2 and TRBJ2-2; 10 positions match TRBD2. Material: peripheral blood. The sequence derives from a young woman with COVID-19, enrolled during active disease. The CDR3 DNA sequence: TGTGCCAGCAGCCCTAGCGGGGGAGTGAACACCGGGGAGCTGTTTTTT. It encodes CASSPSGGVNTGELFF.